A single sample is the source of the 9 T cell receptor beta chains below, sequenced in a study of siplizumab effects on memory and regulatory T cells. Data came from immunoSEQ multiplex PCR; TCRdb stores just in-frame clones and leaves some out. The sample has roughly 68,000 clones, approximately 96% seen once; the top ten hold more than 0.095%. Sequenced: naive CD8+ T cells sorted from blood. The receptors were gathered from a human donor in good health.

In DNA form, the CDR3 reads TGTGCCAGCAGCCTAGAACAGGGGTACTACAATGAGCAGTTCTTC. Translation gives CASSLEQGYYNEQFF. J is TRBJ2-1 and V is TRBV2, with TRBD1 matching 7 bases. Germline V CDR1 and CDR2: SNHLY, FYNNEI. The trim removed 6 bases at V and 3 bases at J, leaving 8 bases unmatched. The CDR3 has 15 amino acids.

The chain recombines TRBV7-9 with TRBJ2-5; no clear D gene. The germline V gene has CDR1 SEHNR and CDR2 FQNEAQ (reference sequence). This CDR3 has 12 residues. V was trimmed by 5 bases and J by 2 bases, leaving 6 bases between them. CDR3 region: CASSGFQETQYF. The CDR3 coding sequence is TGTGCCAGCAGCGGGTTTCAAGAGACCCAGTACTTC.

The chain is built from TRBV27 and TRBJ1-2; a possible D gene is TRBD1 (5 bases). This CDR3 has 13 residues. CDR1 and CDR2 from the germline V gene are MNHEY and SMNVEV (reference sequence). Trimming shortened V by 8 bases and J by 2 bases, and 12 bases separated the two germline ends. As DNA, the CDR3 is TGTGCCAGCGGGGGGTTTGCGAACTATGGCTACACCTTC. This sequence encodes CASGGFANYGYTF.

CDR3 in amino acids: CAITDTGTDTQYF. CDR3 bases: TGTGCCATTACGGACACGGGCACAGATACGCAGTATTTT. The chain employs TRBV27 and TRBJ2-3; D is perhaps TRBD1 (5 bases). This CDR3 contains 13 residues. V lost 10 bases, J lost 1 base, and 12 bases lay in between. Germline CDR1 is MNHEY and CDR2 is SMNVEV (reference sequence).

This CDR3 reads CASLTATGELFF. The CDR3 DNA follows: TGTGCCAGTTTGACGGCCACCGGGGAGCTGTTTTTT. The J gene is TRBJ2-2, the V gene TRBV5-4; D not certain. The V end lost 8 bases, the J end lost 4 bases, and 9 bases lay between the germline ends. CDR3 length: 12 residues. The V gene's germline CDR1 is SGHNT and CDR2 YYREEE (reference sequence).

The gene calls are TRBV7-9 and TRBJ1-1; TRBD1 is a possible D gene (6 bases). V was cut by 2 bases and J by 6 bases, with 10 bases left in between. Germline V gene data show CDR1 as SEHNR and CDR2 as FQNEAQ (reference sequence). CDR3 length equals 13 residues. The DNA of the CDR3 is TGTGCCAGCAGCTTAATGGGGGGCCCTGAAGCTTTCTTT. This sequence encodes CASSLMGGPEAFF.

The chain is built from TRBV21-1 and TRBJ2-7; TRBD1, the table's D call, lacks a check against the DNA. TRBV21-1 is deemed a pseudogene. The CDR3 has 13 residues. The CDR3 DNA follows: TGTGCCAGCAGCAATGGACAGGGCAACGAGCAGTACTTC. The encoded protein is CASSNGQGNEQYF.

This rearrangement joins TRBV7-9 to TRBJ2-5; no definite D call. The germline V and J ends were trimmed by 1 base and 0 bases, with 3 bases remaining between them. This CDR3 is 13 amino acids long. Germline V gene data show CDR1 as SEHNR and CDR2 as FQNEAQ (reference sequence). The CDR3 coding sequence is TGTGCCAGCAGCTTAGTTGACCAAGAGACCCAGTACTTC. Translating gives CASSLVDQETQYF.

The chain links TRBV7-6 to TRBJ2-1, with D possibly being TRBD2 (6 bases). Germline V gene data show CDR1 as SGHVS and CDR2 as FNYEAQ. This CDR3 spans 14 amino acids. V lost 5 bases and J 8 bases, leaving 16 bases between the germline ends. The CDR3 reads CASSQGGIIDEQFF. CDR3 in DNA: TGTGCCAGCAGCCAAGGAGGGATTATCGATGAGCAGTTCTTC.